The 16 T cell receptor beta chains presented below share a single source sample, sequenced in a study of T cells in tumors after PD-1 blockade. The sample's time point: second of two post-therapy site-matched biopsies around two months apart. Method: immunoSEQ multiplex PCR; TCRdb's copy keeps in-frame clones and lacks some. The table shows 8,500 or so clones, with around 57% occurring only once. Specimen: tumor tissue, collected after anti-PD-1 treatment. The receptor set was obtained from a human donor with basal cell carcinoma.

The rearrangement links TRBV2 to TRBJ1-2; TRBD1 agrees at 7 bases. Trimming took 2 bases from V and 4 from J; bases not matched to a gene: 1. There are 13 residues in the CDR3. Germline V gene sequence: CDR1 SNHLY, CDR2 FYNNEI. The chain's CDR3 is CASSEQGGYGYTF. CDR3 in DNA: TGTGCCAGCAGTGAACAGGGGGGCTATGGCTACACCTTC.

This clone has a handful of counts. Additional DNA sequences in this sample encode the identical CDR3. The chain is built from TRBV19 and TRBJ1-6; D gene unclear. The CDR3 extends over 16 amino acids. Per germline, CDR1 LNHDA and CDR2 SQIVND (reference sequence). V was clipped by 3 bases and J by 0 bases, with 9 bases between them. The chain's CDR3 is CASSIQASSYNSPLHF. CDR3 bases: TGTGCCAGTAGTATCCAGGCAAGCTCCTATAATTCACCCCTCCACTTT.

This chain links TRBV15 with TRBJ2-7; a possible D gene is TRBD1 (6 bases). With 7 bases removed from V and 5 bases from J, the gap between germline ends came to 24 bases. Germline V lookup: CDR1 LNHNV, CDR2 YYDKDF (reference sequence). The CDR3 sequence is 16 residues long. CDR3 sequence reads: CATIQGISVVWDEQYF. The CDR3 DNA is TGTGCCACCATCCAGGGGATCAGCGTTGTTTGGGACGAGCAGTACTTC.

This rearrangement joins TRBV7-8 to TRBJ1-6, with D tentatively TRBD1 (6 bases). In germline, CDR1 is SGHVS, CDR2 FQNEAQ. V shed 0 bases and J shed 5 bases, with 8 bases lying between them. The CDR3 spans 15 residues. The DNA for the CDR3 is TGTGCCAGCAGCTTAGCACAGGGCGATAATTCACCCCTCCACTTT. Residues: CASSLAQGDNSPLHF.

J is TRBJ2-7 and V is TRBV7-8; 7 nucleotides line up with TRBD2. Unmatched junction bases numbered 7, after V lost 5 bases and J lost 3 bases. Germline CDR1 reads SGHVS; CDR2 reads FQNEAQ. The CDR3 is made up of 14 amino acids. The CDR3 DNA is TGTGCCAGCAGCCTCGAGGGGAGGGGCTACGAGCAGTACTTC. Residues: CASSLEGRGYEQYF.

The V call is TRBV30, the J call TRBJ1-4; no definite D call. CDR3 length equals 17 residues. Germline CDR1 is GTSNPN and CDR2 is SVGIG (reference sequence). Deletions cut 0 bases from V and 0 bases from J, with 14 bases between. CDR3 coding DNA: TGTGCCTGGAGTGTAAACGGGCGGTTTGCAACTAATGAAAAACTGTTTTTT. Translation: CAWSVNGRFATNEKLFF.

The chain employs TRBV10-2 and TRBJ2-7; 14 nucleotides line up with TRBD2. The CDR3 totals 14 residues. Germline CDR1 WSHSY, CDR2 SAAADI. Trimming removed 10 bases from V and 3 bases from J; junction bases left unmatched: 5. The CDR3 nucleotides are TGCGCCACGGGACTAGCGGGGGATGGCTACGAGCAGTACTTC. Amino acid sequence: CATGLAGDGYEQYF.

This clone qualifies as medium-sized (0.01 to 0.1%). V usage is TRBV4-1 and J usage is TRBJ2-1; D gene unclear. From germline, CDR1 is MGHRA and CDR2 YSYEKL. The CDR3 has 11 amino acids. Trimming pared 6 bases from V and 7 bases from J, leaving 7 bases between. The CDR3 DNA follows: TGCGCCAGCAGTCACGGGAATGAGCAGTTCTTC. Translated, it gives CASSHGNEQFF.

The chain is built from TRBV5-5 and TRBJ2-3; 10 bases agree with TRBD2. The V and J ends lost 1 base and 9 bases, in that order; junction bases with no gene match: 8. The CDR3 is made up of 15 amino acids. CDR1 and CDR2 from the germline V gene are SGHKS and YYEKEE (reference sequence). The CDR3 loop is CASSLWSGGAPTQYF. In nucleotides, the CDR3 is TGTGCCAGCAGCTTGTGGAGCGGGGGGGCCCCAACGCAGTATTTT.

The CDR3 is CASSSGQGHGNTIYF. The CDR3 nucleotides read TGTGCCAGCAGCTCCGGACAGGGGCATGGAAACACCATATATTTT. This rearrangement joins TRBV11-3 to TRBJ1-3; 9 positions agree with TRBD1. Germline V lookup: CDR1 SGHNT, CDR2 YENEEA. The V segment lost 4 bases and the J segment 3 bases; nucleotides outside the gene matches: 4. The CDR3 sequence is 15 residues long.

The gene calls are TRBV5-1 and TRBJ2-2; TRBD1 is a possible D gene (6 bases). The CDR3 contains 15 residues. Germline lookup yields CDR1 SGHRS and CDR2 YFSETQ. Trimming left V 0 bases short and J 6 bases short, with 12 bases between. This chain's CDR3 is CASSLGAGEPGELFF. For the CDR3, the DNA is TGCGCCAGCAGCTTGGGTGCAGGGGAACCCGGGGAGCTGTTTTTT.

The gene calls are TRBV27 and TRBJ1-2; D remains unclear. Deletions cut 5 bases from V and 4 bases from J, with 14 bases between. The length of the CDR3 is 14 residues. Germline values: CDR1 MNHEY, CDR2 SMNVEV (reference sequence). This CDR3 is CASSKGGLPYGYTF. The CDR3 DNA reads as TGTGCCAGCAGTAAGGGAGGTCTCCCCTATGGCTACACCTTC.

V gene TRBV7-9 combines with J gene TRBJ2-1; D gene unclear. The CDR3 sequence is 16 residues long. The V end was cut by 2 bases, the J end by 0 bases, with 11 bases between. CDR1 and CDR2 from the germline V gene are SEHNR and FQNEAQ (reference sequence). The CDR3 DNA sequence: TGTGCCAGCAGCTTAAACCCGGATAGCTCCTACAATGAGCAGTTCTTC. Its translation: CASSLNPDSSYNEQFF.

In DNA form, the CDR3 reads TGTGCCAGCAGTCCAAGCTCTGGAAACACCATATATTTT. Translated: CASSPSSGNTIYF. This chain connects TRBV12-3 or TRBV12-4 to TRBJ1-3; no definite D call. This CDR3 has 13 amino acids. The V gene lost 5 bases and the J gene lost 0 bases, with 5 bases spanning the gap.

This chain uses TRBV5-1 with TRBJ2-2, with 10 bases that match TRBD2. The trim removed 4 bases at V and 5 bases at J, leaving 5 bases unmatched. The CDR3 contains 15 residues. Germline V lookup: CDR1 SGHRS, CDR2 YFSETQ. The CDR3 DNA reads TGCGCCAGCAGCCCGTTAGCGGGGGGAACCGGGGAGCTGTTTTTT. Translating gives CASSPLAGGTGELFF. Full variable domain (rest looked up from reference TRBV5-1 and TRBJ2-2): KAGVTQTPRYLIKTRGQQVTLSCSPISGHRSVSWYQQTPGQGLQFLFEYFSETQRNKGNFPGRFSGRQFSNSRSEMNVSTLELGDSALYLCASSPLAGGTGELFFGEGSRLTVL.

This clone was seen more than once but under ten times. The chain joins TRBV27 to TRBJ1-6; D unresolved. V lost 7 bases, J lost 5 bases, and 15 bases lay in between. The germline gives CDR1 MNHEY, CDR2 SMNVEV (reference sequence). This CDR3 is 15 amino acids long. DNA of the CDR3: TGTGCCAGCAAGGGCCAAAGTACGGATAATTCACCCCTCCACTTT. This translates into CASKGQSTDNSPLHF.